The rows below give T cell receptor beta chains drawn from one sample of a study of blood T cell repertoires in COVID-19. Sequencing used immunoSEQ multiplex PCR; TCRdb keeps in-frame clones, though not all of them. The sample contains 200,000 to 250,000 clones, about nine tenths of which appear only once. Source material: PBMCs or T cells enriched from blood (not recorded which). These receptors originate from a man in his forties or fifties who had been exposed to COVID-19. CDR3s include the opening cysteine and the closing phenylalanine or tryptophan. Each record gives: J gene, V gene, D gene, clone size, CDR3 DNA, CDR3 protein. The D gene is left open where the match is weak. Not all rows give a size; the values are once, few, many and, for expanded clones, a class.

>TRBJ1-2|TRBV9|.|.
TGTGCCAGCAGCGTAGGGCAGGGGAGTTACGGCTACACCTTC
CASSVGQGSYGYTF
>TRBJ2-1|TRBV11-2|TRBD2|.
TGTGCCAGCAGCTTTAGCGGGAGTGCCTACAATGAGCAGTTCTTC
CASSFSGSAYNEQFF
>TRBJ1-1|TRBV29-1|.|.
TGCAGCGTTGATCCGGGGGGCACTGAAGCTTTCTTT
CSVDPGGTEAFF
>TRBJ1-6|TRBV21-1|.|.
TGTGCCAGCAGCAAAAATCAGGGCTCCCTCCACTTT
CASSKNQGSLHF
>TRBJ1-2|TRBV7-2|TRBD1|.
TGTGCCTCATTCCTGGACAGGGGTTTCTACGGCTACACCTTC
CASFLDRGFYGYTF
>TRBJ1-3|TRBV7-8|TRBD1|.
TGTGCCAGCAGCTTATTAGGGCTAACAGGGGCCTCTGGAAACACCATATATTTT
CASSLLGLTGASGNTIYF
>TRBJ2-5|TRBV27|.|once
TGTGCCAGCAGTCTACGGAGAGGGGAGACCCAGTACTTC
CASSLRRGETQYF
>TRBJ1-1|TRBV20-1|.|.
TGCAGTGCTGGGAGTGAAGCTTTCTTT
CSAGSEAFF
>TRBJ1-2|TRBV3-1/TRBV3-2|TRBD1|few
TGTGCCAGCAGCCAAGACGGCCAGGGGGTTCCATCCCCCTATGGCTACACCTTC
CASSQDGQGVPSPYGYTF
>TRBJ1-1|TRBV11-2|TRBD1|.
TGTGCCAGCAGCTTTCTTAGAGGGACAGCAATAAATGAAGCTTTCTTT
CASSFLRGTAINEAFF
>TRBJ2-2|TRBV18|.|once
TGTGCCAGCTCACGAGACACCGGGGAGCTGTTTTTT
CASSRDTGELFF
>TRBJ1-2|TRBV11-2|TRBD1|few
TGTGCCAGCAGCTTAGTGGTTTCAGGGGGAAACTATGGCTACACCTTC
CASSLVVSGGNYGYTF